This paragraph reports one T cell receptor (beta chain). The data are from a study of T cell responses to AZD1222 COVID-19 vaccine. Only in-frame clones appear in the TCRdb table, and some are missing; sequencing was by immunoSEQ multiplex PCR. The table includes around 160,000 clones, about 91% detected once. Trimming pared 4 bases from V and 6 bases from J, leaving 7 bases between. CDR3 length: 11 amino acids. Germline V gives CDR1 SNHLY, CDR2 FYNNEI. Sequencing used peripheral blood, obtained 28 days after the second AZD1222 dose. The clonotype comes from an adult who received the AZD1222 COVID-19 vaccine. The genes are TRBV2 and TRBJ2-7; D is ambiguous. CDR3 region: CASSGAGEQYF. CDR3 sequence (DNA): TGTGCCAGCAGTGGGGCAGGCGAGCAGTACTTC.